The 17 T cell receptor beta chains presented below share a single source sample, sequenced in a study of cytomegalovirus exposure and HLA in healthy donors. The study ran its PCR with 60 Vbeta and 13 Jbeta primers. TCRdb's copy holds only in-frame clones and misses some; the assay was immunoSEQ multiplex PCR. Of roughly 62,000 clones in the sample, roughly 75% were seen once. The specimen was PBMCs. The receptor source for this set is a young woman in good health and CMV-seronegative.

A few counts support this clone. The J gene is TRBJ1-1, the V gene TRBV7-2; tentative D call: TRBD1 (6 bases). CDR1 and CDR2 (germline): SGHTA, FQGNSA. Between the trimmed V and J ends, which lost 2 bases and 5 bases, there was a span of 9 bases. The CDR3 is 13 residues long. The CDR3 reads CASSLNRETEAFF. CDR3 coding DNA: TGTGCCAGCAGCTTAAACAGGGAAACTGAAGCTTTCTTT.

V and J are TRBV7-9 and TRBJ1-5; a possible D gene is TRBD1 (6 bases). This CDR3 has 15 amino acids. Looked up from germline, CDR1 is SEHNR and CDR2 is FQNEAQ (reference sequence). With 1 base removed from V and 2 bases from J, the gap between germline ends came to 9 bases. DNA for the CDR3: TGTGCCAGCAGCTTAGGGACAGTCCGCAATCAGCCCCAGCATTTT. This encodes CASSLGTVRNQPQHF. Together with reference TRBV7-9 and TRBJ1-5, the CDR3 gives the full variable domain: DTGVSQNPRHKITKRGQNVTFRCDPISEHNRLYWYRQTLGQGPEFLTYFQNEAQLEKSRLLSDRFSAERPKGSFSTLEIQRTEQGDSAMYLCASSLGTVRNQPQHFGDGTRLSIL.

The chain employs TRBV6-1 and TRBJ2-3, with 11 bases matching TRBD2. The germline V gene encodes CDR1 MNHNS and CDR2 SASEGT. CDR3 length: 14 amino acids. The trim removed 6 bases at V and 2 bases at J, leaving 1 base unmatched. In DNA form, the CDR3 reads TGTGCCAGCAGGACTAGCGGGACCACAGATACGCAGTATTTT. Its translation: CASRTSGTTDTQYF.

V is TRBV9 and J is TRBJ2-5; D unresolved. The CDR3 is 13 amino acids. V lost 1 base and J lost 2, with 6 bases in between. From germline, CDR1 is SGDLS and CDR2 YYNGEE. CDR3: CASSVSLQETQYF. CDR3 bases: TGTGCCAGCAGCGTAAGCCTTCAAGAGACCCAGTACTTC.

The chain joins TRBV28 to TRBJ1-2; TRBD1 agrees at 9 bases. There are 15 residues in the CDR3. V lost 6 bases and J lost 4; bases outside the gene matches: 9. Germline CDR1 and CDR2: MDHEN and SYDVKM. CDR3 protein: CASREPGQGGYGYTF. In DNA, the CDR3 is TGTGCCAGCAGAGAGCCGGGACAGGGAGGCTATGGCTACACCTTC.

This chain links TRBV29-1 with TRBJ1-1, with D hard to call. CDR3 length: 13 amino acids. Germline-derived CDR1 and CDR2 are SQVTM and ANQGSEA. V lost 3 bases and J lost 0, with 8 bases in between. This CDR3 is CSVDGFLNTEAFF. In DNA, the CDR3 is TGCAGCGTTGACGGGTTCTTGAACACTGAAGCTTTCTTT.

Only one count was recorded for this clone. The chain is built from TRBV11-3 and TRBJ2-1; a weak D match, TRBD2 (6 bases). Germline CDR1 and CDR2: SGHNT and YENEEA. The CDR3 covers 16 residues. Trimming shortened V by 2 bases and J by 7 bases, and 18 bases separated the two germline ends. The CDR3 reads CASSLTRGNSGNEQFF. The CDR3 DNA is TGTGCCAGCAGCTTAACACGGGGGAACTCAGGGAATGAGCAGTTCTTC.

The rearrangement joins TRBV7-9 to TRBJ1-2, with D possibly being TRBD1 (5 bases). This CDR3 comprises 15 residues. Germline V gives CDR1 SEHNR, CDR2 FQNEAQ (reference sequence). Trimming cost V 1 base and J 2 bases, with 11 bases left between them. CDR3 protein: CASSLEPGSNYGYTF. The CDR3 nucleotides read TGTGCCAGCAGCTTAGAGCCAGGGTCGAACTATGGCTACACCTTC.

The chain is built from TRBV30 and TRBJ2-4; D is possibly TRBD1 (6 bases). Germline loops: CDR1 GTSNPN, CDR2 SVGIG (reference sequence). Trimming left V 2 bases short and J 0 bases short, with 14 bases between. The CDR3 is 16 amino acids. The CDR3 region is CAWSLAGVIAKNIQYF. The CDR3 nucleotides read TGTGCCTGGAGTCTGGCAGGGGTTATAGCCAAAAACATTCAGTACTTC. The full variable domain, rest sourced from reference TRBV30 and TRBJ2-4, is SQTIHQWPATLVQPVGSPLSLECTVEGTSNPNLYWYRQAAGRGLQLLFYSVGIGQISSEVPQNLSASRPQDRQFILSSKKLLLSDSGFYLCAWSLAGVIAKNIQYFGAGTRLSVL.

This clone was counted only a few times. The genes are TRBV4-3 and TRBJ2-2, with a tentative D call TRBD2 (5 bases). V was clipped by 0 bases and J by 6 bases, with 8 bases between them. Looked up from germline, CDR1 is LGHNA and CDR2 is YSLEER. CDR3 length equals 14 residues. DNA of the CDR3: TGCGCCAGCAGCCAAGATCTGGACTCCGGGGAGCTGTTTTTT. Encoded protein: CASSQDLDSGELFF.

The V and J genes are TRBV6-1 and TRBJ1-5, with TRBD1 identical over 8 bases. Trimming took 10 bases from V and 3 from J; bases not matched to a gene: 5. This CDR3 comprises 13 residues. Per the germline V gene, CDR1 is MNHNS and CDR2 is SASEGT. The CDR3 DNA follows: TGTGCCACTACGACAGGGGCCAATCAGCCCCAGCATTTT. It yields the protein CATTTGANQPQHF.

The J gene is TRBJ2-1, the V gene TRBV29-1, with D maybe TRBD1 (5 bases). Looked up from germline, CDR1 is SQVTM and CDR2 is ANQGSEA. V shed 4 bases and J shed 0 bases, with 13 bases lying between them. This CDR3 has 15 residues. DNA for the CDR3: TGCAGCGTTGGTAGGGGCCCCGGCTCCTACAATGAGCAGTTCTTC. The encoded protein is CSVGRGPGSYNEQFF.

The chain carries TRBV6-1 and TRBJ1-3; possibly TRBD1 for D (6 bases). The CDR3 totals 14 residues. Trimming stripped 7 bases from V and 8 bases from J, with 18 bases between. Germline V gives CDR1 MNHNS, CDR2 SASEGT. The CDR3 loop reads CASNPDRSGDTIYF. CDR3 in DNA: TGTGCCAGCAACCCAGACAGGTCCGGAGACACCATATATTTT.

The genes are TRBV18 and TRBJ2-3; 11 nucleotides line up with TRBD2. Per germline, CDR1 KGHSH and CDR2 LQKENI. J gave up 2 bases and V 1 base, and 2 bases lay outside the gene matches. The CDR3 has 16 residues. CDR3 sequence reads: CASSPLAGGFTDTQYF. DNA for the CDR3: TGTGCCAGCTCACCACTAGCGGGAGGGTTCACAGATACGCAGTATTTT. Supplemented by reference TRBV18 and TRBJ2-3, the full variable domain reads NAGVMQNPRHLVRRRGQEARLRCSPMKGHSHVYWYRQLPEEGLKFMVYLQKENIIDESGMPKERFSAEFPKEGPSILRIQQVVRGDSAAYFCASSPLAGGFTDTQYFGPGTRLTVL.

CDR3 sequence (DNA): TGTGCCAGCAGCCCGCGGGGCGCGAACACCGGGGAGCTGTTTTTT. Amino acids: CASSPRGANTGELFF. This chain links TRBV7-9 with TRBJ2-2; TRBD2 is a possible D gene (6 bases). The V and J ends lost 5 bases and 0 bases respectively, with 10 bases between them. CDR3 length equals 15 residues. Germline CDR1 reads SEHNR; CDR2 reads FQNEAQ (reference sequence).

The chain is built from TRBV19 and TRBJ1-2; 8 nucleotides align to TRBD1. The junction had 9 bases not matched to a gene; V was cut back by 3 bases and J by 3 bases. Germline CDR1 LNHDA, CDR2 SQIVND (reference sequence). The CDR3 length is 16 residues. This chain's CDR3 is CASSIWDRSRHYGYTF. In DNA, the CDR3 is TGTGCCAGTAGTATTTGGGACAGGTCCCGCCACTATGGCTACACCTTC.

The chain uses TRBV4-1 and TRBJ2-1; D remains unclear. CDR3 length: 13 amino acids. Trimming cost V 2 bases and J 10 bases, with 12 bases left between them. Germline V gene data show CDR1 as MGHRA and CDR2 as YSYEKL. CDR3 in DNA: TGCGCCAGCAGCCAAAGAGGTTCTCGGGAGCAGTTCTTC. It translates to CASSQRGSREQFF.